A selection of T cell receptor beta chains follows, all from one sample in a study of shared clonotypes between healthy human individuals. TCRdb's table, derived via immunoSEQ multiplex PCR, lists solely in-frame clones and lacks some. The data contain approximately 940,000 clones, approximately 76% of them seen just once; the ten biggest clones take up about 1.5%. The specimen was memory CD4+ T cells sorted from blood. The source is a man aged 18 to 35 in good health. The CDR3 runs from the conserved cysteine through the conserved F or W. Each record gives: CDR3 protein, CDR3 DNA, V gene, J gene, D gene, clone size. D genes are given only for firm matches. Not every row has a clone size; where given, it reads once, few, many or a size class.

cdr3_aa: CASSLDSGGSYEQYF
cdr3_nt: TGTGCCAGCAGCTTAGATAGCGGGGGCTCCTACGAGCAGTACTTC
v_call: TRBV11-2
j_call: TRBJ2-7
d_call: TRBD2
clone_size: few

cdr3_aa: CASRRGKETDTQYF
cdr3_nt: TGTGCCAGCAGGCGGGGTAAGGAAACAGATACGCAGTATTTT
v_call: TRBV9
j_call: TRBJ2-3
d_call: -
clone_size: -

cdr3_aa: CSARGGTQYF
cdr3_nt: TGCAGTGCTAGAGGAGGTACGCAGTATTTT
v_call: TRBV20-1
j_call: TRBJ2-3
d_call: -
clone_size: -

cdr3_aa: CSVEGPTGELFF
cdr3_nt: TGCAGCGTTGAAGGTCCTACCGGGGAGCTGTTTTTT
v_call: TRBV29-1
j_call: TRBJ2-2
d_call: -
clone_size: many

cdr3_aa: CAWSVVAGGPEYF
cdr3_nt: TGTGCCTGGAGTGTTGTAGCGGGAGGGCCAGAGTACTTC
v_call: TRBV30
j_call: TRBJ2-7
d_call: TRBD2
clone_size: -

cdr3_aa: CASSLDRRGYTF
cdr3_nt: TGTGCCAGCAGCTTGGACAGGAGGGGCTACACCTTC
v_call: TRBV5-4
j_call: TRBJ1-2
d_call: -
clone_size: -

cdr3_aa: CASSLKAGGYEQYF
cdr3_nt: TGTGCCAGCAGCTTGAAAGCGGGAGGCTACGAGCAGTACTTC
v_call: TRBV5-4
j_call: TRBJ2-7
d_call: TRBD2
clone_size: -

cdr3_aa: CASSGNNRGEQYF
cdr3_nt: TGTGCCAGCAGCGGAAACAACAGGGGCGAGCAGTACTTC
v_call: TRBV7-2
j_call: TRBJ2-7
d_call: TRBD1
clone_size: -

cdr3_aa: CASSGRGRFYEQYF
cdr3_nt: TGTGCCAGCAGTGGGCGCGGGAGATTCTACGAGCAGTACTTC
v_call: TRBV6-1
j_call: TRBJ2-7
d_call: TRBD2
clone_size: -

cdr3_aa: CASTRSGGSDYGYTF
cdr3_nt: TGTGCCAGCACCCGATCAGGGGGCTCGGACTATGGCTACACCTTC
v_call: TRBV6-1
j_call: TRBJ1-2
d_call: TRBD1
clone_size: -

cdr3_aa: CASSPAPNYGYTF
cdr3_nt: TGCGCCAGCAGTCCCGCTCCTAACTATGGCTACACCTTC
v_call: TRBV5-1
j_call: TRBJ1-2
d_call: -
clone_size: -

cdr3_aa: CASSFSDRADNQPQHF
cdr3_nt: TGTGCCAGCAGTTTCTCCGACAGGGCCGACAATCAGCCCCAGCATTTT
v_call: TRBV28
j_call: TRBJ1-5
d_call: TRBD1
clone_size: -

cdr3_aa: CASRESSGSTYNEQFF
cdr3_nt: TGTGCCAGCAGGGAATCTAGCGGGAGCACCTACAATGAGCAGTTCTTC
v_call: TRBV2
j_call: TRBJ2-1
d_call: TRBD2
clone_size: once

cdr3_aa: CASSLETGELFF
cdr3_nt: TGTGCCAGCAGCTTAGAAACCGGGGAGCTGTTTTTT
v_call: TRBV7-2
j_call: TRBJ2-2
d_call: -
clone_size: -

cdr3_aa: CASSPQSQGTEAFF
cdr3_nt: TGTGCCAGCAGCCCCCAGAGCCAGGGAACTGAAGCTTTCTTT
v_call: TRBV11-2
j_call: TRBJ1-1
d_call: -
clone_size: -

cdr3_aa: CASAPGSRYNEQFF
cdr3_nt: TGTGCCAGCGCCCCCGGCAGTAGGTACAATGAGCAGTTCTTC
v_call: TRBV27
j_call: TRBJ2-1
d_call: -
clone_size: -

cdr3_aa: CAISVGQGEYGYTF
cdr3_nt: TGTGCCATCAGCGTGGGACAGGGCGAATATGGCTACACCTTC
v_call: TRBV10-3
j_call: TRBJ1-2
d_call: TRBD1
clone_size: -

cdr3_aa: CASSVATSGSWCYEQYF
cdr3_nt: TGTGCCAGCAGCGTAGCAACTAGCGGGAGCTGGTGCTACGAGCAGTACTTC
v_call: TRBV9
j_call: TRBJ2-7
d_call: TRBD2
clone_size: -

cdr3_aa: CASSDPSGRTQYF
cdr3_nt: TGTGCCAGCAGCGACCCTAGCGGGAGAACCCAGTACTTC
v_call: TRBV7-2
j_call: TRBJ2-5
d_call: TRBD2
clone_size: once

cdr3_aa: CASSPGGRAVETQYF
cdr3_nt: TGTGCCAGCAGTCCAGGGGGCAGGGCGGTCGAGACCCAGTACTTC
v_call: TRBV6-6
j_call: TRBJ2-5
d_call: TRBD1
clone_size: -

cdr3_aa: CASSFSGYPYNEQFF
cdr3_nt: TGCGCCAGCAGCTTCTCGGGGTACCCCTACAATGAGCAGTTCTTC
v_call: TRBV5-1
j_call: TRBJ2-1
d_call: -
clone_size: -

cdr3_aa: CASSPGQAASYEQYF
cdr3_nt: TGTGCCAGCAGTCCTGGACAGGCCGCCTCCTACGAGCAGTACTTC
v_call: TRBV11-3
j_call: TRBJ2-7
d_call: TRBD1
clone_size: -

cdr3_aa: CSVRQGEGGYTF
cdr3_nt: TGCAGCGTTCGGCAGGGTGAAGGTGGCTACACCTTC
v_call: TRBV29-1
j_call: TRBJ1-2
d_call: -
clone_size: -

cdr3_aa: CASSPDRVQETQYF
cdr3_nt: TGTGCCAGCAGTCCGGACAGGGTCCAAGAGACCCAGTACTTC
v_call: TRBV2
j_call: TRBJ2-5
d_call: TRBD1
clone_size: -

cdr3_aa: CASSWGSGTEKLFF
cdr3_nt: TGTGCCAGCAGCTGGGGCTCGGGTACGGAAAAACTGTTTTTT
v_call: TRBV28
j_call: TRBJ1-4
d_call: -
clone_size: -

cdr3_aa: CASSLGNYEQYF
cdr3_nt: TGCGCCAGCAGCTTAGGGAACTACGAGCAGTACTTC
v_call: TRBV5-1
j_call: TRBJ2-7
d_call: -
clone_size: -

cdr3_aa: CASSLVGHPTDTQYF
cdr3_nt: TGCGCCAGCAGCTTGGTGGGCCACCCCACAGATACGCAGTATTTT
v_call: TRBV5-1
j_call: TRBJ2-3
d_call: -
clone_size: -

cdr3_aa: CATSRDPTGVHNEQFF
cdr3_nt: TGTGCCACCAGCAGAGATCCCACAGGGGTACACAATGAGCAGTTCTTC
v_call: TRBV15
j_call: TRBJ2-1
d_call: TRBD1
clone_size: -

cdr3_aa: CASSLAGLDTEKLFF
cdr3_nt: TGTGCCAGCAGCTTAGCGGGTTTGGACACTGAAAAACTGTTTTTT
v_call: TRBV5-5
j_call: TRBJ1-4
d_call: -
clone_size: medium-sized